The subject of this entry is one T cell receptor (beta chain). Its antigen is undetermined. The data originate from a study of siplizumab effects on memory and regulatory T cells. The study, taken as a whole, reports: A major contribution to the alloresponse seemed to be made by naive T cells, which seemed more diverse than memory cells.

V lost 3 bases and J lost 0, with 36 bases in between. CDR3 length: 24 residues. Measured with immunoSEQ multiplex PCR; TCRdb has only the in-frame clones, and not every one. The sample includes about 100,000 clones, 94% of them seen just once. Sequencing was carried out using non-Treg CD4+ T cells sorted from blood. The chain combines TRBV6-7 with TRBJ2-4; D unresolved. TRBV6-7 is placed among ORFs of uncertain function. This TCR came from a human donor in good health. In DNA form, the CDR3 reads TGTGCCAGCAGTTATAACCTCCTACCCAAACAGACTTCAAAACGTTATCTAGCCAAAAACATTCAGTACTTC. This sequence encodes CASSYNLLPKQTSKRYLAKNIQYF.